The 26 T cell receptor beta chains below were found in one sample sequenced in a study of molecular identifiers for immune sequencing clone quantification listed by TCRdb under 2018. Library creation used PCR. The sequencer listed for this sample is NextSeq 500. TCRdb applied fastp at Q25 and MiXCR to the public reads, then kept only in-frame beta chains. CDR3 protein duplicates are merged, each entry listing the most common genes and DNA. Within this sample are 85,000 to 90,000 distinct CDR3 sequences, with about 23% of them counted one time only. The ten top clones hold 0.7% to 0.8% of the sample. Sequences were obtained from naive CD8+ T cells from blood, with Jurkat cell RNA spiked in. The cell subset or site label for this specimen denotes: FACS-sorted CD8+CD4-CCR7+CD45RA+ naive T cells. The receptors stem from a human donor in good health. Some libraries in this study had Jurkat cell RNA spiked in.

This clonotype has more than one count but fewer than ten. This chain links TRBV4-2 with TRBJ2-1; TRBD1 aligns across 8 bases. J was trimmed by 8 bases and V by 2 bases; bases with no gene match: 5. The CDR3 spans 14 residues. CDR1 and CDR2 (germline): LGHNA, YNFKEQ. CDR3 in amino acids: CASSQFDRGHEQFF. The CDR3 bases are TGTGCCAGCAGCCAATTCGACAGGGGACATGAGCAGTTCTTC.

This clonotype was found many times. V is TRBV5-6 and J is TRBJ2-3; D is possibly TRBD1 (6 bases). Trimming took 2 bases from V and 3 from J, leaving 13 bases between them. Looked up from germline, CDR1 is SGHDT and CDR2 is YYEEEE. This CDR3 is 15 amino acids long. The CDR3 DNA sequence: TGTGCCAGCAGCTTTGGGGACAAGAGAACAGATACGCAGTATTTT. Its protein is CASSFGDKRTDTQYF.

This clonotype appeared many times. The V call is TRBV20-1, the J call TRBJ1-5; unclear D gene. The CDR3 length is 15 residues. V was clipped by 3 bases and J by 0 bases, with 12 bases between them. CDR1 is DFQATT and CDR2 is SNEGSKA in the germline V gene (reference sequence). The CDR3 here is CSASGRLYSNQPQHF. CDR3 sequence (DNA): TGCAGTGCTAGCGGGCGGCTTTATAGCAATCAGCCCCAGCATTTT.

This clonotype was observed at least ten times. J is TRBJ2-3 and V is TRBV28; D ambiguous. Germline V gene sequence: CDR1 MDHEN, CDR2 SYDVKM. The CDR3 sequence is 17 residues long. V was trimmed by 5 bases and J by 0 bases, leaving 18 bases between them. CDR3 residues: CASSPIPFGGSTDTQYF. For the CDR3, the DNA is TGTGCCAGCAGTCCGATCCCCTTTGGCGGTAGCACAGATACGCAGTATTTT. The variable domain in full, completed from reference TRBV28 and TRBJ2-3, reads DVKVTQSSRYLVKRTGEKVFLECVQDMDHENMFWYRQDPGLGLRLIYFSYDVKMKEKGDIPEGYSVSREKKERFSLILESASTNQTSMYLCASSPIPFGGSTDTQYFGPGTRLTVL.

This clonotype has ten or more counts. The V and J genes are TRBV20-1 and TRBJ2-6; no firm D call. This CDR3 is built from 14 residues. Germline CDR1 DFQATT, CDR2 SNEGSKA (reference sequence). Trimming took 4 bases from V and 2 from J, leaving 9 bases between them. The CDR3 reads CSATQETGANVLTF. CDR3 bases: TGCAGTGCTACTCAGGAAACTGGGGCCAACGTCCTGACTTTC.

This clonotype came up many times. The chain uses TRBV3-1 and TRBJ2-5; D is unclear. The germline CDR1 and CDR2 sequences are LGHDT and YNNKEL (reference sequence). CDR3 size: 16 residues. V shed 4 bases and J shed 0 bases, with 15 bases lying between them. CDR3: CASSPTPLADQETQYF. DNA for the CDR3: TGTGCCAGCAGCCCGACCCCCCTTGCGGACCAAGAGACCCAGTACTTC.

V gene TRBV4-1 combines with J gene TRBJ1-5; D unclear. V was clipped by 0 bases and J by 3 bases, with 9 bases between them. Per the germline V gene, CDR1 is MGHRA and CDR2 is YSYEKL. This CDR3 contains 15 residues. CDR3 residues: CASSQDSSINQPQHF. The DNA of the CDR3 is TGCGCCAGCAGCCAAGATTCAAGTATCAATCAGCCCCAGCATTTT.

This clonotype appeared many times. This sequence joins TRBV29-1 and TRBJ2-1, with D possibly being TRBD1 or TRBD2 (5 bases each). The V gene lost 1 base and the J gene lost 2 bases, with 9 bases spanning the gap. The CDR3 runs to 14 residues. CDR1 is SQVTM, CDR2 ANQGSEA, per germline. The CDR3 protein is CSVEGGVAYNEQFF. For the CDR3, the DNA is TGCAGCGTTGAAGGAGGGGTAGCCTACAATGAGCAGTTCTTC.

This clonotype was seen many times. The chain joins TRBV18 to TRBJ2-7; either TRBD1 or TRBD2 may fit D (5 bases each). From germline, CDR1 is KGHSH and CDR2 LQKENI. CDR3 length equals 12 residues. Between the trimmed V and J ends, which lost 4 bases and 2 bases, there was a span of 6 bases. CDR3 nucleotide sequence: TGTGCCAGCTCACGGGACGCCTACGAGCAGTACTTC. Translated, it gives CASSRDAYEQYF.

This clonotype was recorded many times. The DNA for the CDR3 is TGTGCCAGCAGTGACCCCAGGGCTACAGATACGCAGTATTTT. This translates into CASSDPRATDTQYF. The V and J genes are TRBV2 and TRBJ2-3; possible D gene TRBD1, 5 bases. The germline V gene encodes CDR1 SNHLY and CDR2 FYNNEI. The CDR3 spans 14 residues. The V gene lost 3 bases and the J gene lost 3 bases, with 10 bases spanning the gap.

This clonotype has a count of ten or more. V is TRBV12-5 and J is TRBJ1-5; D is possibly TRBD1 (6 bases). The V end was cut by 4 bases, the J end by 3 bases, with 13 bases between. The CDR3 consists of 15 residues. The germline V gene encodes CDR1 LGHNT and CDR2 FRNRAP. This CDR3 reads CASGSGQSFNQPQHF. The CDR3 DNA reads TGTGCTAGTGGTTCTGGACAGTCTTTCAATCAGCCCCAGCATTTT.

This clonotype appeared a few times. J is TRBJ1-5 and V is TRBV6-2 or TRBV6-3; possibly TRBD1 for D (5 bases). The CDR3 consists of 14 residues. V lost 6 bases and J 6 bases, leaving 15 bases between the germline ends. CDR1 MNHEY and CDR2 SVGEGT come from the germline V gene. CDR3 loop: CASRTGGGIQPQHF. CDR3 nucleotides: TGTGCCAGCAGGACTGGGGGGGGGATTCAGCCCCAGCATTTT.

The rearrangement joins TRBV6-6 to TRBJ1-5; D is undetermined. The ends were cut back, 2 bases at V and 0 bases at J, with 8 bases in the middle. Germline assignment: CDR1 MNHNY and CDR2 SVGAGI (reference sequence). This CDR3 comprises 15 residues. This CDR3 reads CASSYARYSNQPQHF. The CDR3 bases are TGTGCCAGCAGTTACGCTAGGTATAGCAATCAGCCCCAGCATTTT.

The chain recombines TRBV11-2 with TRBJ2-5; D is ambiguous. CDR1 and CDR2 from the germline V gene are SGHAT and FQNNGV. V was cut by 0 bases and J by 2 bases, with 22 bases left in between. This CDR3 comprises 19 residues. The CDR3 DNA reads as TGTGCCAGCAGCTTAGATTTACCTAGTCTTTTACTCCATCAAGAGACCCAGTACTTC. It codes for CASSLDLPSLLLHQETQYF.

This clonotype has ten or more counts. The gene calls are TRBV4-1 and TRBJ2-3; 12 nucleotides match TRBD2. V was pared by 3 bases and J by 4 bases, with 11 bases of the junction left unmatched. CDR1 and CDR2 from the germline V gene are MGHRA and YSYEKL. This CDR3 region has 18 residues. CDR3 in DNA: TGCGCCAGCAGCCAGTCCACCCCTAGCGGGGGGGTTTCAGATACGCAGTATTTT. Translation: CASSQSTPSGGVSDTQYF.

In this sample, this clonotype turned up many times. The chain recombines TRBV11-2 with TRBJ2-3; the D call may be TRBD1 or TRBD2 (5 bases each). The CDR3 totals 16 residues. Germline V lookup: CDR1 SGHAT, CDR2 FQNNGV. Trimming cost V 5 bases and J 4 bases, with 19 bases left between them. DNA for the CDR3: TGTGCCAGCAGCCCACCTATGGGGGAGCGCTCAGATACGCAGTATTTT. This translates into CASSPPMGERSDTQYF.

V gene TRBV7-9 combines with J gene TRBJ2-2; TRBD1 aligns across 7 bases. Germline V gene sequence: CDR1 SEHNR, CDR2 FQNEAQ (reference sequence). This CDR3 spans 14 amino acids. V lost 5 bases, J lost 4 bases, and 4 bases stayed unmatched. This CDR3 is CASSHDRATGELFF. CDR3 coding DNA: TGTGCCAGCAGCCATGACAGGGCCACCGGGGAGCTGTTTTTT.

The rearrangement uses TRBV27 and TRBJ1-5; D remains ambiguous. The CDR3 extends over 15 amino acids. Germline V gene data show CDR1 as MNHEY and CDR2 as SMNVEV (reference sequence). V lost 6 bases to trimming and J lost 7 bases, with 19 bases between them. The CDR3 sequence: CASRSQPPGSQPQHF. Written as DNA, the CDR3 is TGTGCCAGCAGAAGCCAGCCCCCAGGATCACAGCCCCAGCATTTT.

Of note for this clonotype: A single base separates this from a much larger clone, so it may be a read error. This CDR3 is missing its conserved last phenylalanine or tryptophan, likely due to a read error. The chain couples TRBV5-6 to TRBJ2-1; TRBD1 matches 10 bases. After removal of 5 bases from V and 7 bases from J, the junction contained 6 bases not matched to a gene. Germline V gene data show CDR1 as SGHDT and CDR2 as YYEEEE. The CDR3 spans 14 residues. The CDR3 sequence: CASRSGTGVNEQFL. The CDR3 coding sequence is TGTGCCAGCAGATCCGGGACAGGGGTAAATGAGCAGTTCCTC.

A few counts support this clonotype. The V and J genes are TRBV7-9 and TRBJ1-5; D is unresolved. The germline CDR1 and CDR2 sequences are SEHNR and FQNEAQ (reference sequence). CDR3 length: 12 amino acids. With 3 bases removed from V and 12 bases from J, the gap between germline ends came to 12 bases. As DNA, the CDR3 is TGTGCCAGCAGCTTCCTATCCGGGAACCAGCATTTT. This sequence encodes CASSFLSGNQHF.

About this clonotype itself: One base away lies a much larger clone, so this may be a sequencing read error. The chain employs TRBV4-1 and TRBJ2-7; TRBD1 matches at 7 bases. The CDR3 is 15 residues long. Losses at the gene ends were 1 base for V and 5 bases for J; bases not matched to a gene: 8. CDR1 MGHRA and CDR2 YSYEKL come from the germline V gene. CDR3 bases: TGCGCCAGCAGCCAAGTGGGGACAGATACCCACGAGCAGTACTTC. The encoded protein is CASSQVGTDTHEQYF.

This clonotype showed up just a few times. This chain connects TRBV2 to TRBJ1-1, with D possibly TRBD1 on 6 matching bases. The V and J ends lost 7 bases and 1 base respectively, with 10 bases between them. CDR1 and CDR2 from the germline V gene are SNHLY and FYNNEI. This CDR3 is built from 13 residues. CDR3 amino acids: CASNGGRNTEAFF. DNA for the CDR3: TGTGCCAGCAATGGGGGCAGGAACACTGAAGCTTTCTTT.

J is TRBJ2-1 and V is TRBV27; 12 bases map to TRBD2. The CDR3 consists of 19 residues. V was pared by 0 bases and J by 8 bases, with 14 bases of the junction left unmatched. CDR1 is MNHEY, CDR2 SMNVEV, per germline (reference sequence). CDR3 bases: TGTGCCAGCAGTTTATCCCCCCTAGCGGGGGGGGCGGAAGCCGATGAGCAGTTCTTC. It specifies CASSLSPLAGGAEADEQFF.

There are many counts of this clonotype. The chain's CDR3 is CASSYGGATHEQFF. The CDR3 DNA reads as TGTGCCAGCAGTTACGGGGGGGCAACCCATGAGCAGTTCTTC. The J gene is TRBJ2-1, the V gene TRBV6-5, with D maybe TRBD2 (7 bases). The V and J ends lost 2 bases and 8 bases respectively, with 13 bases between them. CDR1 is MNHEY and CDR2 is SVGAGI in the germline V gene. The CDR3 spans 14 residues.

The sample holds a few counts of this clonotype. This chain links TRBV12-3 or TRBV12-4 with TRBJ2-7; TRBD2 might be the D (5 bases). V dropped 4 bases and J dropped 3 bases, with 19 bases sitting between them. The CDR3 extends over 16 amino acids. CDR3 in DNA: TGTGCCAGCAGTTCCCCACCCCCTGCCGGGGACTACGAGCAGTACTTC. It specifies CASSSPPPAGDYEQYF.

This clonotype was counted between two and nine times. V usage is TRBV6-5 and J usage is TRBJ2-2; the D gene could be TRBD1 or TRBD2 (5 bases each). There are 13 residues in the CDR3. Per the germline V gene, CDR1 is MNHEY and CDR2 is SVGAGI. V lost 2 bases to trimming and J lost 6 bases, with 7 bases between them. CDR3 sequence (DNA): TGTGCCAGCAGTTACGGGGGTCCCGGGGAGCTGTTTTTT. Its translation: CASSYGGPGELFF.